This note documents a single T cell receptor (beta chain) sequence. Original data processing: Quantification of nucleated cells was approximated via reference gene primer amplification. The assay was immunoSEQ multiplex PCR, and TCRdb's table has in-frame clones only and misses some. Clonal size and the V and J genes are those of that table, whereas D and trimming came from the DNA. Of 410,000 or so clones in the sample, around nine tenths were seen once. Patients from Seattle were sampled longitudinally, starting during active infection. This sample was included in a study of blood T cell repertoires in COVID-19. Study at large: Collection of acute and convalescent COVID-19 samples took place in the United States, Italy and Spain.

Trimming left V 1 base short and J 8 bases short, with 5 bases between. Germline values: CDR1 LNHDA, CDR2 SQIVND (reference sequence). The CDR3 is made up of 12 amino acids. The sequencing input was peripheral blood. The chain joins TRBV19 to TRBJ1-4; D gene unclear. The clonotype comes from a woman between 35 and 50 years old with COVID-19, enrolled during active disease. The CDR3 bases are TGTGCCAGTAGTATAGTTGGCGAAAAACTGTTTTTT. Amino acids: CASSIVGEKLFF.